The 15 T cell receptor beta chains reported below all come from one sample, sequenced in a study of Ad26.COV2.S vaccination and SARS-CoV-2 variants. TCRdb's table, derived via immunoSEQ multiplex PCR, lists solely in-frame clones and lacks some. The sample records about 680,000 clones, around 92% being singletons. The treatment here: around 19 received Ad26.COV2.S at low or high dose, single or two shots; roughly five received placebo; per-sample allocation not given. Sampling occurred on day 63 after the first vaccine or placebo injection. The specimen comprised peripheral blood, sampled in a trial of Ad26.COV2.S vaccine versus placebo. The receptors derive from a person aged 18-60 years who received the Ad26.COV2.S COVID-19 vaccine or a placebo.

The rearrangement uses TRBV19 and TRBJ2-2, with 11 bases aligning to TRBD2. With 3 bases clipped from V and 4 bases from J, the junction kept 7 bases outside the gene matches. The CDR3 has 17 amino acids. Germline CDR1 LNHDA, CDR2 SQIVND (reference sequence). CDR3 protein: CASSILSTSGITGELFF. DNA for the CDR3: TGTGCCAGTAGTATCTTATCGACTAGCGGGATCACCGGGGAGCTGTTTTTT.

This chain links TRBV5-6 with TRBJ2-7; 10 bases line up with TRBD1. Germline loops: CDR1 SGHDT, CDR2 YYEEEE. The CDR3 is 18 residues long. The trim removed 5 bases at V and 0 bases at J, leaving 14 bases unmatched. CDR3 DNA: TGTGCCAGCAGTACAGACAGGGGGCGAGCTCGCGCCTCCTACGAGCAGTACTTC. Its translation: CASSTDRGRARASYEQYF. Drawing the rest from reference TRBV5-6 and TRBJ2-7, the complete variable domain is DAGVTQSPTHLIKTRGQQVTLRCSPKSGHDTVSWYQQALGQGPQFIFQYYEEEERQRGNFPDRFSGHQFPNYSSELNVNALLLGDSALYLCASSTDRGRARASYEQYFGPGTRLTVT.

The J gene is TRBJ2-3, the V gene TRBV3-1 (or the pseudogene TRBV3-2); 10 nucleotides align to TRBD2. The CDR3 contains 16 residues. V lost 0 bases and J lost 1; bases outside the gene matches: 1. The germline V gene encodes CDR1 LGHDT and CDR2 YNNKEL (reference sequence). As DNA, the CDR3 is TGTGCCAGCAGCCAAGACACTAGCGGGGGCACAGATACGCAGTATTTT. Encoded protein: CASSQDTSGGTDTQYF.

The chain combines TRBV18 with TRBJ2-5; 7 bases match TRBD2. The CDR3 extends over 14 amino acids. The V gene's germline CDR1 is KGHSH and CDR2 LQKENI. J was trimmed by 2 bases and V by 3 bases; bases with no gene match: 3. The CDR3 DNA sequence: TGTGCCAGCTCACCTCGGACTAGACAAGAGACCCAGTACTTC. This codes for CASSPRTRQETQYF.

CDR3 DNA sequence: TGTGCCAGTCACCTTTCGAGACTCCAAGAGACCCAGTACTTC. Its protein product is CASHLSRLQETQYF. The V gene is TRBV5-5, the J gene TRBJ2-5; D is unresolved. Trimming took off 8 bases at V and 1 base at J, with 15 bases between the two ends. The germline V gene encodes CDR1 SGHKS and CDR2 YYEKEE (reference sequence). This CDR3 has 14 amino acids.

Regarding this clone: This specimen includes other DNA sequences encoding the same CDR3. This chain connects TRBV29-1 to TRBJ1-1; a weak D match, TRBD1 (5 bases). CDR3 size: 12 residues. Germline loops: CDR1 SQVTM, CDR2 ANQGSEA. The V gene lost 4 bases and the J gene lost 4 bases, with 10 bases spanning the gap. DNA of the CDR3: TGCAGCGTTGTGTCCGGGGCCACTGAAGCTTTCTTT. Protein sequence: CSVVSGATEAFF.

The chain is built from TRBV7-9 and TRBJ2-7; the D is unclear. Germline V gene data show CDR1 as SEHNR and CDR2 as FQNEAQ (reference sequence). This CDR3 contains 13 residues. V lost 1 base and J 4 bases, leaving 8 bases between the germline ends. CDR3 in amino acids: CASSLVVGYEQYF. DNA for the CDR3: TGTGCCAGCAGCTTAGTGGTAGGGTACGAGCAGTACTTC. Variable domain in full (rest from reference TRBV7-9 and TRBJ2-7): DTGVSQNPRHKITKRGQNVTFRCDPISEHNRLYWYRQTLGQGPEFLTYFQNEAQLEKSRLLSDRFSAERPKGSFSTLEIQRTEQGDSAMYLCASSLVVGYEQYFGPGTRLTVT.

The CDR3 reads CASSQAGRAADGYTF. As DNA, the CDR3 is TGCGCCAGCAGCCAAGCTGGGAGGGCCGCGGATGGCTACACCTTC. V is TRBV4-3 and J is TRBJ1-2; D unclear. Looked up from germline, CDR1 is LGHNA and CDR2 is YSLEER. The CDR3 is 15 amino acids. Trimming removed 1 base from V and 6 bases from J, with 15 bases in between.

Concerning this clone: The same CDR3 is also encoded by other DNA sequences in this sample. V gene TRBV27 combines with J gene TRBJ1-1; no reliable D call. Deletions cut 3 bases from V and 8 bases from J, with 7 bases between. In germline, CDR1 is MNHEY, CDR2 SMNVEV (reference sequence). This CDR3 region has 11 residues. The CDR3 protein is CASSLGREAFF. Written as DNA, the CDR3 is TGTGCCAGCAGTTTGGGCAGAGAAGCTTTCTTT.

The chain recombines TRBV11-2 with TRBJ2-7; the D is unclear. The CDR3 totals 13 residues. V shed 2 bases and J shed 4 bases, with 9 bases lying between them. The V gene's germline CDR1 is SGHAT and CDR2 FQNNGV. CDR3 in DNA: TGTGCCAGCAGCTTATCTCGGATATACGAGCAGTACTTC. The encoded protein is CASSLSRIYEQYF. Full variable domain (rest looked up from reference TRBV11-2 and TRBJ2-7): EAGVAQSPRYKIIEKRQSVAFWCNPISGHATLYWYQQILGQGPKLLIQFQNNGVVDDSQLPKDRFSAERLKGVDSTLKIQPAKLEDSAVYLCASSLSRIYEQYFGPGTRLTVT.

This clone appeared many times. V usage is TRBV2 and J usage is TRBJ2-7; no reliable D call. V lost 2 bases and J 5 bases, leaving 10 bases between the germline ends. This CDR3 comprises 13 residues. Germline loops: CDR1 SNHLY, CDR2 FYNNEI. The CDR3 DNA sequence: TGTGCCAGCAGTGAACCGTTTACTCACGAGCAGTACTTC. The encoded protein is CASSEPFTHEQYF.

The chain couples TRBV5-5 to TRBJ1-5, with TRBD1 identical over 7 bases. Losses at the gene ends were 2 bases for V and 4 bases for J; bases not matched to a gene: 0. Germline assignment: CDR1 SGHKS and CDR2 YYEKEE (reference sequence). The CDR3 contains 13 residues. CDR3 sequence reads: CASSLQGNQPQHF. The CDR3 DNA reads TGTGCCAGCAGCTTACAGGGGAATCAGCCCCAGCATTTT. Together with reference TRBV5-5 and TRBJ1-5, the CDR3 gives the full variable domain: DAGVTQSPTHLIKTRGQQVTLRCSPISGHKSVSWYQQVLGQGPQFIFQYYEKEERGRGNFPDRFSARQFPNYSSELNVNALLLGDSALYLCASSLQGNQPQHFGDGTRLSIL.

The J gene is TRBJ1-1, the V gene TRBV6-5; D is undetermined. The CDR3 is 14 amino acids. CDR1 MNHEY and CDR2 SVGAGI come from the germline V gene. The V end was cut by 4 bases, the J end by 1 base, with 10 bases between. The CDR3 reads CASSSRYRNTEAFF. The CDR3 DNA reads as TGTGCCAGCAGTTCCCGCTATAGGAACACTGAAGCTTTCTTT.

The genes are TRBV19 and TRBJ2-3, with TRBD2 matching over 13 bases. Germline CDR1 and CDR2: LNHDA and SQIVND (reference sequence). The CDR3 covers 17 residues. The V gene end was trimmed by 3 bases and the J gene end by 4 bases; junction bases not matched to a gene: 7. In DNA form, the CDR3 reads TGTGCCAGTAGTATGACTAGCGGGGGGCCCCTACCAGATACGCAGTATTTT. Its translation: CASSMTSGGPLPDTQYF.

The V and J genes are TRBV6-1 and TRBJ1-2; no reliable D call. CDR1 and CDR2 (germline): MNHNS, SASEGT. V lost 1 base and J 2 bases, leaving 8 bases between the germline ends. The CDR3 length is 14 residues. The CDR3, as DNA: TGTGCCAGCAGTGAAGGTGGGTTCAACTATGGCTACACCTTC. This codes for CASSEGGFNYGYTF.